This T cell receptor beta chain stems from a study of T cell responses to AZD1222 COVID-19 vaccine. At the level of the study: Both about-4-week and about-12-week second-dose recipients were combined.

The table came from immunoSEQ multiplex PCR; TCRdb's copy has only in-frame clones and leaves some out. This table holds around 110,000 clones, approximately 90% found once. The sequences come from peripheral blood, collected on day 0 of AZD1222 vaccination. This clonotype was obtained from an adult in good health.

The CDR3 region has the DNA TGTGCCAGTAGTCCGGGACACCTCTATGGCTACACCTTC. Translation: CASSPGHLYGYTF. The rearrangement joins TRBV19 to TRBJ1-2; possibly TRBD1 for D (6 bases). The V gene lost 5 bases and the J gene lost 4 bases, with 11 bases spanning the gap. The V gene's germline CDR1 is LNHDA and CDR2 SQIVND (reference sequence). The CDR3 totals 13 residues.